Shown below are 10 T cell receptor beta chains from a single sample sequenced in a study of control samples from healthy donors and cancer patients. Clones were read by immunoSEQ multiplex PCR, and TCRdb kept only the in-frame ones, dropping some. The sample lists about 130,000 clones, just under 95% occurring once. Sequenced: blood. The receptors here all came from a man between 25 and 39 years old in good health.

This clone has only one observation. This chain connects TRBV7-2 to TRBJ1-3; no reliable D call. Germline V gene sequence: CDR1 SGHTA, CDR2 FQGNSA. The CDR3 covers 16 residues. Trimming pared 3 bases from V and 3 bases from J, leaving 15 bases between. The CDR3 reads CASSFQWVRGGNTIYF. The DNA for the CDR3 is TGTGCCAGCAGCTTTCAATGGGTTCGGGGTGGAAACACCATATATTTT. Full variable domain (missing parts from reference TRBV7-2 and TRBJ1-3): GAGVSQSPSNKVTEKGKDVELRCDPISGHTALYWYRQSLGQGLEFLIYFQGNSAPDKSGLPSDRFSAERTGGSVSTLTIQRTQQEDSAVYLCASSFQWVRGGNTIYFGEGSWLTVV.

This rearrangement joins TRBV5-4 to TRBJ1-3; no firm D call. Germline values: CDR1 SGHNT, CDR2 YYREEE (reference sequence). The CDR3 sequence is 14 residues long. Between the trimmed V and J ends, which lost 2 bases and 0 bases, there was a span of 6 bases. The CDR3: CASSLQSSGNTIYF. CDR3 DNA: TGTGCCAGCAGCTTACAGAGCTCTGGAAACACCATATATTTT.

The chain joins TRBV5-1 to TRBJ2-5; no reliable D call. Trimming took 2 bases from V and 5 from J, leaving 4 bases between them. The CDR3 contains 11 residues. The V gene's germline CDR1 is SGHRS and CDR2 YFSETQ. The CDR3 nucleotides read TGCGCCAGCAGCTTTGGCGAGACCCAGTACTTC. Protein sequence: CASSFGETQYF.

The V call is TRBV14, the J call TRBJ2-3; D is uncertain. Trimming left V 3 bases short and J 0 bases short, with 7 bases between. In germline, CDR1 is SGHDN, CDR2 FVKESK. This CDR3 region has 14 residues. CDR3 loop: CASSQVQSTDTQYF. The CDR3, as DNA: TGTGCCAGCAGCCAGGTCCAAAGCACAGATACGCAGTATTTT.

The V gene is TRBV5-1, the J gene TRBJ2-5, with 9 bases matching TRBD1. After removal of 4 bases from V and 4 bases from J, the junction contained 8 bases not matched to a gene. Germline V CDR1 and CDR2: SGHRS, YFSETQ. This CDR3 is built from 15 residues. The CDR3 coding sequence is TGCGCCAGCAGCGCACGGACAGGGGCGGTAGAGACCCAGTACTTC. This encodes CASSARTGAVETQYF.

CDR3 sequence: CASSDRGGYNEQFF. The CDR3 bases are TGTGCCAGCAGCGACAGGGGAGGCTACAATGAGCAGTTCTTC. This chain links TRBV11-2 with TRBJ2-1, with 8 bases identical to TRBD1. Losses at the gene ends were 5 bases for V and 3 bases for J; bases not matched to a gene: 3. Germline lookup yields CDR1 SGHAT and CDR2 FQNNGV. The CDR3 consists of 14 residues.

The V and J genes are TRBV5-1 and TRBJ1-2; D gene uncertain. Germline V CDR1 and CDR2: SGHRS, YFSETQ. Trimming cost V 4 bases and J 2 bases, with 15 bases left between them. The CDR3 covers 15 residues. The CDR3 sequence is CASSQREVSNYGYTF. Written as DNA, the CDR3 is TGCGCCAGCAGCCAAAGGGAGGTATCAAACTATGGCTACACCTTC.

The genes are TRBV6-4 and TRBJ2-6, with D maybe TRBD2 (5 bases). The V gene lost 3 bases and the J gene lost 2 bases, with 8 bases spanning the gap. The germline CDR1 and CDR2 sequences are MRHNA and SNTAGT. The CDR3 runs to 15 residues. The CDR3 is CASSEKGAGANVLTF. CDR3 nucleotides: TGTGCCAGCAGTGAAAAGGGAGCTGGGGCCAACGTCCTGACTTTC.

This clone was seen a single time. CDR3 nucleotides: TGCAGTGCTAGTCCCACTGGGTCGGCCGAGCAGTACTTC. This translates into CSASPTGSAEQYF. This chain joins TRBV20-1 and TRBJ2-7; no reliable D call. Per the germline V gene, CDR1 is DFQATT and CDR2 is SNEGSKA (reference sequence). Trimming cost V 3 bases and J 6 bases, with 15 bases left between them. The CDR3 spans 13 residues.

The V gene is TRBV27, the J gene TRBJ1-2; tentative D call: TRBD1 (6 bases). The germline CDR1 and CDR2 sequences are MNHEY and SMNVEV (reference sequence). Trimming took off 5 bases at V and 8 bases at J, with 18 bases between the two ends. This CDR3 region has 14 residues. CDR3: CASSPLTGAGGYTF. The CDR3 nucleotides read TGTGCCAGCAGTCCCTTGACAGGCGCTGGCGGCTACACCTTC.